The next 30 T cell receptor beta chains were all read from a single sample in a study of blood T cell repertoires in COVID-19. Assay: immunoSEQ multiplex PCR; the TCRdb copy retains only in-frame clones and omits some. The table shows about 320,000 clones, with about 85% occurring only once. The sample consisted of PBMCs or T cells enriched from blood (not recorded which). Source of these receptors: a woman aged 25 to 39 who had recovered from COVID-19.

V usage is TRBV5-1 and J usage is TRBJ1-1; TRBD1 might be the D (6 bases). V lost 3 bases to trimming and J lost 1 base, with 7 bases between them. The CDR3 has 13 residues. Germline V gives CDR1 SGHRS, CDR2 YFSETQ. DNA of the CDR3: TGCGCCAGCAGCTCGGGACAGAACACTGAAGCTTTCTTT. Protein: CASSSGQNTEAFF.

Only one count was recorded for this clone. The chain is built from TRBV20-1 and TRBJ1-6; no clear D. The germline V gene has CDR1 DFQATT and CDR2 SNEGSKA (reference sequence). The CDR3 is 14 amino acids. V lost 3 bases, J lost 10 bases, and 16 bases lay in between. CDR3 in DNA: TGCAGTGCTAGTCCAGGTGGGTCAGGATCACCCCTCCACTTT. Translating gives CSASPGGSGSPLHF.

The gene calls are TRBV6-5 and TRBJ2-5; D perhaps matches TRBD2 (6 bases). Trimming removed 2 bases from V and 5 bases from J, with 6 bases in between. This CDR3 is built from 12 residues. CDR1 is MNHEY and CDR2 is SVGAGI in the germline V gene. The CDR3 DNA reads as TGTGCCAGCAGTTACGGAGGGGAGACCCAGTACTTC. This codes for CASSYGGETQYF.

The chain recombines TRBV6-2 or TRBV6-3 with TRBJ1-1, with D unclear. V gave up 0 bases and J gave up 6 bases, with 11 bases separating them. The CDR3 sequence is 14 residues long. The germline V gene encodes CDR1 MNHEY and CDR2 SVGEGT. CDR3 nucleotides: TGTGCCAGCAGTTACTCGATGGTCGCGGCTGAAGCTTTCTTT. Residues: CASSYSMVAAEAFF.

The rearrangement joins TRBV10-3 to TRBJ1-1; D gene ambiguous. The CDR3 has 14 residues. Trimming took 6 bases from V and 0 from J, leaving 11 bases between them. Per the germline V gene, CDR1 is ENHRY and CDR2 is SYGVKD. CDR3 sequence reads: CAIRRGSMNTEAFF. The CDR3 DNA is TGTGCCATCAGGCGGGGATCGATGAACACTGAAGCTTTCTTT.

The V gene is TRBV10-3, the J gene TRBJ1-6; 7 bases map to TRBD1. Germline V lookup: CDR1 ENHRY, CDR2 SYGVKD. The CDR3 spans 14 residues. Losses at the gene ends were 6 bases for V and 7 bases for J; bases not matched to a gene: 6. CDR3 nucleotide sequence: TGTGCCATCAGATCGCAGGGACAGAATTCACCCCTCCACTTT. Translating gives CAIRSQGQNSPLHF.

The chain employs TRBV30 and TRBJ2-3; 9 bases fit TRBD2. The V gene end was trimmed by 4 bases and the J gene end by 4 bases; junction bases not matched to a gene: 12. Germline lookup yields CDR1 GTSNPN and CDR2 SVGIG (reference sequence). This CDR3 contains 16 residues. DNA of the CDR3: TGTGCCTGGACTGTACGGCTAGCGGGGCCATCAGATACGCAGTATTTT. Protein product: CAWTVRLAGPSDTQYF. The full variable domain, its missing parts supplied by reference TRBV30 and TRBJ2-3, is SQTIHQWPATLVQPVGSPLSLECTVEGTSNPNLYWYRQAAGRGLQLLFYSVGIGQISSEVPQNLSASRPQDRQFILSSKKLLLSDSGFYLCAWTVRLAGPSDTQYFGPGTRLTVL.

The chain couples TRBV5-1 to TRBJ1-2; D is unclear. Germline V gives CDR1 SGHRS, CDR2 YFSETQ. V shed 0 bases and J shed 5 bases, with 17 bases lying between them. The CDR3 has 16 residues. The CDR3 sequence is CASSLAPGLTGYGYTF. The CDR3 bases are TGCGCCAGCAGCTTGGCCCCAGGACTGACTGGATATGGCTACACCTTC.

This sequence joins TRBV6-5 and TRBJ2-7; unclear D gene. This CDR3 region has 15 residues. With 0 bases removed from V and 0 bases from J, the gap between germline ends came to 9 bases. Per germline, CDR1 MNHEY and CDR2 SVGAGI. CDR3 protein: CASSYSQASSYEQYF. CDR3 nucleotides: TGTGCCAGCAGTTACTCTCAGGCCAGCTCCTACGAGCAGTACTTC.

The chain uses TRBV4-2 and TRBJ1-2; TRBD1 might be the D (6 bases). V was trimmed by 0 bases and J by 9 bases, leaving 17 bases between them. The germline V gene has CDR1 LGHNA and CDR2 YNFKEQ. CDR3 length: 15 residues. The CDR3 DNA follows: TGTGCCAGCAGCCAAGAGGCGGGGGCGGTAGGCAGCTACACCTTC. Translating it yields CASSQEAGAVGSYTF.

The chain has TRBV6-1 and TRBJ1-2; 8 bases agree with TRBD1. Germline CDR1 MNHNS, CDR2 SASEGT. This CDR3 comprises 14 residues. V shed 3 bases and J 7 bases; nucleotides not matched to a gene: 7. The CDR3 protein is CASSDPGQGGGYTF. The CDR3 coding sequence is TGTGCCAGCAGTGACCCCGGACAGGGAGGTGGCTACACCTTC.

This clone appeared a single time. The chain is built from TRBV29-1 and TRBJ2-1, with 9 bases lining up with TRBD1. The germline gives CDR1 SQVTM, CDR2 ANQGSEA. This CDR3 comprises 13 residues. The ends lost 6 bases at V and 8 bases at J; junction bases unmatched: 8. The CDR3 loop is CSVVGDRVYEQFF. In nucleotides, the CDR3 is TGCAGCGTCGTAGGGGACAGGGTGTATGAGCAGTTCTTC.

In its sample, this clone was seen once. The gene calls are TRBV5-1 and TRBJ1-1; D possibly corresponds to TRBD1 (6 bases). The V end lost 4 bases, the J end lost 6 bases, and 19 bases lay between the germline ends. CDR1 and CDR2 (germline): SGHRS, YFSETQ. The CDR3 is 15 amino acids. The CDR3 loop is CASSISELKGAEAFF. CDR3 nucleotide sequence: TGCGCCAGCAGCATATCCGAGCTAAAGGGGGCTGAAGCTTTCTTT. Variable domain in full (rest from reference TRBV5-1 and TRBJ1-1): KAGVTQTPRYLIKTRGQQVTLSCSPISGHRSVSWYQQTPGQGLQFLFEYFSETQRNKGNFPGRFSGRQFSNSRSEMNVSTLELGDSALYLCASSISELKGAEAFFGQGTRLTVV.

This clone showed up just once. This chain uses TRBV4-1 with TRBJ1-4; TRBD1 matches at 10 bases. V gave up 1 base and J gave up 7 bases; unmatched junction bases: 6. In germline, CDR1 is MGHRA, CDR2 YSYEKL. The CDR3 sequence is 16 residues long. DNA for the CDR3: TGCGCCAGCAGCCAAGTGATTGGGACAGGGGCTGAAAAACTGTTTTTT. It is translated as CASSQVIGTGAEKLFF.

This clone was picked up one time. The CDR3 nucleotides read TGTGCCAGCAGCTTAGCCACAGGCGACAATGAGCAGTTCTTC. Amino acid sequence: CASSLATGDNEQFF. This sequence joins TRBV7-9 and TRBJ2-1, with D perhaps matching TRBD1 (5 bases). The CDR3 extends over 14 amino acids. CDR1 and CDR2 (germline): SEHNR, FQNEAQ (reference sequence). V shed 0 bases and J shed 5 bases, with 8 bases lying between them. The full variable domain, its missing parts supplied by reference TRBV7-9 and TRBJ2-1, is DTGVSQNPRHKITKRGQNVTFRCDPISEHNRLYWYRQTLGQGPEFLTYFQNEAQLEKSRLLSDRFSAERPKGSFSTLEIQRTEQGDSAMYLCASSLATGDNEQFFGPGTRLTVL.

The rearrangement uses TRBV19 and TRBJ1-6, with 11 positions matching TRBD1. V gave up 3 bases and J gave up 2 bases; unmatched junction bases: 6. The germline gives CDR1 LNHDA, CDR2 SQIVND (reference sequence). The length of the CDR3 is 18 residues. The CDR3 DNA reads TGTGCCAGTAGTATCCGGGACAGGGGGAGAACCTATAATTCACCCCTCCACTTT. Amino acid sequence: CASSIRDRGRTYNSPLHF.

J is TRBJ1-5 and V is TRBV6-4; 7 nucleotides agree with TRBD1. The J segment lost 1 base and the V segment lost 8 bases, leaving 8 bases of the junction unmatched. This CDR3 comprises 15 residues. Germline V CDR1 and CDR2: MRHNA, SNTAGT. In DNA, the CDR3 is TGTGCCAGCCCGGAGACAGGGCCGAGCAATCAGCCCCAGCATTTT. It encodes CASPETGPSNQPQHF.

The rearrangement joins TRBV7-3 to TRBJ1-6; 7 bases match TRBD1. This CDR3 has 16 residues. The germline gives CDR1 SGHTA, CDR2 FQGTGA. After removal of 6 bases from V and 9 bases from J, the junction contained 14 bases not matched to a gene. The CDR3 DNA reads TGTGCCAGCAGGTTGGAAGGGGGCGTCAAGACTTCACCCCTCCACTTT. Translation: CASRLEGGVKTSPLHF.

This chain uses TRBV5-1 with TRBJ2-3; a weak D match, TRBD1 (7 bases). The CDR3 extends over 16 amino acids. The germline gives CDR1 SGHRS, CDR2 YFSETQ. V lost 0 bases and J lost 6, with 17 bases in between. Here the CDR3 reads CASSLGQGLGVDTQYF. CDR3 coding DNA: TGCGCCAGCAGCTTGGGACAGGGACTTGGAGTCGATACGCAGTATTTT.

The table lists this clone with a count of one. This chain links TRBV3-1 (or the pseudogene TRBV3-2) with TRBJ2-7, with 9 positions matching TRBD2. Germline lookup yields CDR1 LGHDT and CDR2 YNNKEL (reference sequence). The CDR3 length is 14 residues. Losses at the gene ends were 4 bases for V and 4 bases for J; bases not matched to a gene: 5. For the CDR3, the DNA is TGTGCCAGCAGCCTCGGGAGCGGGGGGTACGAGCAGTACTTC. Translating gives CASSLGSGGYEQYF.

The V call is TRBV6-5, the J call TRBJ1-4; D unresolved. Trimming left V 6 bases short and J 2 bases short, with 13 bases between. Germline-derived CDR1 and CDR2 are MNHEY and SVGAGI. This CDR3 is 15 amino acids long. The CDR3 DNA is TGTGCCAGCAGCCCCTCGGGGTCCACTAATGAAAAACTGTTTTTT. Translating it yields CASSPSGSTNEKLFF.

The gene calls are TRBV12-5 and TRBJ1-2, with 7 bases aligning to TRBD1. The CDR3 is 15 amino acids. The germline V gene encodes CDR1 LGHNT and CDR2 FRNRAP. V shed 4 bases, J shed 0 bases, and the junction held 5 bases outside the gene matches. CDR3 DNA: TGTGCTAGTGGTTCCCAGACAGGGACTAACTATGGCTACACCTTC. It is translated as CASGSQTGTNYGYTF.

This clone was picked up one time. The genes are TRBV6-1 and TRBJ2-1; 13 bases map to TRBD2. The CDR3 extends over 18 amino acids. V lost 2 bases to trimming and J lost 4 bases; unmatched junction nucleotides: 8. In germline, CDR1 is MNHNS, CDR2 SASEGT. The CDR3 sequence is CASSERLAGGALYNEQFF. CDR3 coding DNA: TGTGCCAGCAGTGAACGACTAGCGGGGGGCGCGTTATACAATGAGCAGTTCTTC.

The CDR3 protein is CASSLWGGEQYF. Here the CDR3 DNA reads TGTGCCAGCAGCTTATGGGGGGGGGAGCAGTACTTC. The chain is built from TRBV7-2 and TRBJ2-7; 7 bases are a match to TRBD2. The CDR3 totals 12 residues. CDR1 and CDR2 from the germline V gene are SGHTA and FQGNSA. The V segment lost 2 bases and the J segment 7 bases; nucleotides outside the gene matches: 2. The whole variable domain, remainder taken from reference TRBV7-2 and TRBJ2-7, is GAGVSQSPSNKVTEKGKDVELRCDPISGHTALYWYRQSLGQGLEFLIYFQGNSAPDKSGLPSDRFSAERTGGSVSTLTIQRTQQEDSAVYLCASSLWGGEQYFGPGTRLTVT.

This clone was found once. The chain links TRBV7-3 to TRBJ1-4, with D uncertain. V was trimmed by 6 bases and J by 4 bases, leaving 9 bases between them. Germline lookup yields CDR1 SGHTA and CDR2 FQGTGA. The CDR3 is 13 residues long. CDR3 nucleotide sequence: TGTGCCAGCAGAGAGGAGTATAATGAAAAACTGTTTTTT. Amino acid sequence: CASREEYNEKLFF.

The chain carries TRBV7-3 and TRBJ2-5; 10 bases agree with TRBD2. The CDR3 is 16 residues long. J gave up 5 bases and V 4 bases, and 10 bases lay outside the gene matches. Germline CDR1 is SGHTA and CDR2 is FQGTGA. CDR3 region: CASSSYLAGVGETQYF. As DNA, the CDR3 is TGTGCCAGCAGCTCGTATCTAGCGGGGGTAGGGGAGACCCAGTACTTC.

V gene TRBV28 combines with J gene TRBJ1-3; D not certain. V lost 1 base and J lost 0, with 10 bases in between. This CDR3 comprises 16 residues. Per the germline V gene, CDR1 is MDHEN and CDR2 is SYDVKM. The CDR3 protein is CASSLYSRGSGNTIYF. The CDR3 bases are TGTGCCAGCAGTTTATACTCCCGCGGCTCTGGAAACACCATATATTTT. Variable domain in full (rest from reference TRBV28 and TRBJ1-3): DVKVTQSSRYLVKRTGEKVFLECVQDMDHENMFWYRQDPGLGLRLIYFSYDVKMKEKGDIPEGYSVSREKKERFSLILESASTNQTSMYLCASSLYSRGSGNTIYFGEGSWLTVV.

The gene calls are TRBV29-1 and TRBJ2-2; 9 bases match TRBD1. CDR3 length: 12 residues. Trimming at V came to 6 bases and at J to 6 bases, leaving 2 bases not matched to a gene. Germline lookup yields CDR1 SQVTM and CDR2 ANQGSEA. CDR3 residues: CSVQGAAGELFF. The CDR3 nucleotides are TGCAGCGTACAGGGGGCGGCCGGGGAGCTGTTTTTT.

The chain carries TRBV6-5 and TRBJ1-1, with a weak D call TRBD1 (6 bases). V was clipped by 7 bases and J by 9 bases, with 15 bases between them. This CDR3 has 12 residues. The germline V gene encodes CDR1 MNHEY and CDR2 SVGAGI. The CDR3 sequence: CASTPGGGQAFF. DNA of the CDR3: TGTGCCAGCACCCCTGGGGGGGGGCAAGCTTTCTTT.

This clone was observed once. The chain is built from TRBV7-2 and TRBJ1-1; TRBD1 aligns across 7 bases. Germline V gives CDR1 SGHTA, CDR2 FQGNSA. J lost 7 bases, V lost 1 base, and 6 bases had no gene match. The CDR3 contains 14 residues. The CDR3 DNA is TGTGCCAGCAGCTTAGAAGCCGACAGGGATGAAGCTTTCTTT. Amino acids: CASSLEADRDEAFF.